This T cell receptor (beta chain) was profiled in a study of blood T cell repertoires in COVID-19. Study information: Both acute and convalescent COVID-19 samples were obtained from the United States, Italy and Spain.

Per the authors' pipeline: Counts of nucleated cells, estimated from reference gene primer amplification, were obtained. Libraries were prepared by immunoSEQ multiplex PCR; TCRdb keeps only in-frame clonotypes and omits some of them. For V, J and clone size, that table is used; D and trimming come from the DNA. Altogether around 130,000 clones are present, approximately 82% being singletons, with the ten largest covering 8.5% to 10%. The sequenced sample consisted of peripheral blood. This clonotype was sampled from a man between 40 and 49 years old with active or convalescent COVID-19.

CDR3 bases: TGTGCCACCAGTGAAGCAGGGGGCCGCAATGAGCAGTTCTTC. It translates to CATSEAGGRNEQFF. V usage is TRBV24-1 and J usage is TRBJ2-1; TRBD1 matches at 8 bases. Germline assignment: CDR1 KGHDR and CDR2 SFDVKD. This CDR3 has 14 residues. V shed 4 bases and J 6 bases; nucleotides not matched to a gene: 4.